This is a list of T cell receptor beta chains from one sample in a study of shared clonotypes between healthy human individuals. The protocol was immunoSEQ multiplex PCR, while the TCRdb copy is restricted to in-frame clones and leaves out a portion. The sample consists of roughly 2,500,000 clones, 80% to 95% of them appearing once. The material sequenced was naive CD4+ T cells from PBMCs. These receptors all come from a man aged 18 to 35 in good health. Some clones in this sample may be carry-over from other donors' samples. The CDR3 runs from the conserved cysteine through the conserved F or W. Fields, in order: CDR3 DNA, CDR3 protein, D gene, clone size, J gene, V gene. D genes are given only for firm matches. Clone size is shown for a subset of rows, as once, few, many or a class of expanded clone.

TGTGCCAGCAGCGGCCGGCAGGGGCGACCGTTCGAGCAGTACTTC	CASSGRQGRPFEQYF	-	-	TRBJ2-7	TRBV11-1
TGTGCCAGCAGCTTAGGTGCAGCACCTAATGAAAAACTGTTTTTT	CASSLGAAPNEKLFF	-	-	TRBJ1-4	TRBV11-2
TGTGCCAGCAGTGAAGCTAGCGGGAGGATCTACGAGCAGTACTTC	CASSEASGRIYEQYF	TRBD2	-	TRBJ2-7	TRBV2
TGTGCCAGTCGGGACAGGGTAGATGAAAAACTGTTTTTT	CASRDRVDEKLFF	TRBD1	-	TRBJ1-4	TRBV27
TGTGCCAGCAGCTTAATGGGACAGGGCTATGGCTACACCTTC	CASSLMGQGYGYTF	TRBD1	-	TRBJ1-2	TRBV7-2
TGTGCCAGCAGCTTGGAACCCAGCACAGATACGCAGTATTTT	CASSLEPSTDTQYF	-	-	TRBJ2-3	TRBV5-5
TGTGCCAGCAGCCGGACTAGCGGGGCCTACAATGAGCAGTTCTTC	CASSRTSGAYNEQFF	TRBD2	-	TRBJ2-1	TRBV7-2
TGTGCCAGCAGCTCACTCGGACTTAGCGTGGATACGCAGTATTTT	CASSSLGLSVDTQYF	-	-	TRBJ2-3	TRBV28
TGTGCCAGCTCGGGGGACAGGGGCCTCTCTGGGGCCAACGTCCTGACTTTC	CASSGDRGLSGANVLTF	TRBD1	-	TRBJ2-6	TRBV18
TGTGCCAGCAGCCCCGACAGGGCCGGAAATGAGCAGTTCTTC	CASSPDRAGNEQFF	TRBD1	-	TRBJ2-1	TRBV7-7
TGTGCCAGCAGCCCCCGTTGGGGTAGGAGCTCCTACAATGAGCAGTTCTTC	CASSPRWGRSSYNEQFF	-	once	TRBJ2-1	TRBV5-4